This T cell receptor (beta chain) was profiled in a study of PD-L1 blockade in urothelial cancer. J gave up 6 bases and V 4 bases, and 7 bases lay outside the gene matches. This CDR3 is built from 15 residues. Germline CDR1 and CDR2: SEHNR and FQNEAQ (reference sequence). The table came from immunoSEQ multiplex PCR; TCRdb's copy has only in-frame clones and leaves some out. The sample has some 120,000 clones, approximately 90% seen once. Regarding time point: peripheral blood 6 weeks after treatment start. The clonotype comes from a man aged 55 to 69 with urothelial cancer. The sequenced sample was PBMCs, obtained around atezolizumab (anti-PD-L1) treatment. The chain combines TRBV7-9 with TRBJ2-2, with 8 bases aligning to TRBD1. DNA for the CDR3: TGTGCCAGCAGCTCCCGACAGGGGCGACCCGGGGAGCTGTTTTTT. This sequence encodes CASSSRQGRPGELFF. The variable domain in full, with the rest retrieved from reference TRBV7-9 and TRBJ2-2, is DTGVSQNPRHKITKRGQNVTFRCDPISEHNRLYWYRQTLGQGPEFLTYFQNEAQLEKSRLLSDRFSAERPKGSFSTLEIQRTEQGDSAMYLCASSSRQGRPGELFFGEGSRLTVL.